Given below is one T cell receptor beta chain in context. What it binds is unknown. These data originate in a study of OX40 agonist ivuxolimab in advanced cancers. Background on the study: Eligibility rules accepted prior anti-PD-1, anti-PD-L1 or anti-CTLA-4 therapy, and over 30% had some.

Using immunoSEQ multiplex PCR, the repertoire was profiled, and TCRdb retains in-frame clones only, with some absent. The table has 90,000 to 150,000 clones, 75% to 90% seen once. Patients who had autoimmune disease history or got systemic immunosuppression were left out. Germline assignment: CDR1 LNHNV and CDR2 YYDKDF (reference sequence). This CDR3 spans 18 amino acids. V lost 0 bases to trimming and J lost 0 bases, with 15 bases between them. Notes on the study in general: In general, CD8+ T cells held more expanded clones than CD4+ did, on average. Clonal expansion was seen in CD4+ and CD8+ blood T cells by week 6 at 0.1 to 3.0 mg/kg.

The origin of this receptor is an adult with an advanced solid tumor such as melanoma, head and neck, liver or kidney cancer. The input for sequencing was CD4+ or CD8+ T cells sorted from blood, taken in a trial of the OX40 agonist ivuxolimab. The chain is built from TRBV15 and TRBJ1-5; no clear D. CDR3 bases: TGTGCCACCAGCAGAGATCAGAAGTTCGACTATAGCAATCAGCCCCAGCATTTT. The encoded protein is CATSRDQKFDYSNQPQHF.